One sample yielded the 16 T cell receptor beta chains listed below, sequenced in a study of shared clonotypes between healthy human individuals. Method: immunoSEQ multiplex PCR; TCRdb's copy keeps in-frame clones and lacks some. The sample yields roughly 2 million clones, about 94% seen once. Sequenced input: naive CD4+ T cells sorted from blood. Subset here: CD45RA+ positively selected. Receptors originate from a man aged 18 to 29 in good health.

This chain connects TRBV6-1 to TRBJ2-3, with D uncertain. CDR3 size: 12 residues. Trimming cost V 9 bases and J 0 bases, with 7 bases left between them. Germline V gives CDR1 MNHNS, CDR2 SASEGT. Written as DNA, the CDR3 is TGTGCCAGTACCGAAAGCACAGATACGCAGTATTTT. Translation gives CASTESTDTQYF.

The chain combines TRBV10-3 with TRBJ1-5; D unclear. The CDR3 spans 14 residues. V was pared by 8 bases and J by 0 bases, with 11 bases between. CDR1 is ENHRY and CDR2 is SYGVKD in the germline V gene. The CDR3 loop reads CAIGSGNSNQPQHF. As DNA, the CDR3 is TGTGCCATCGGATCGGGGAATAGCAATCAGCCCCAGCATTTT.

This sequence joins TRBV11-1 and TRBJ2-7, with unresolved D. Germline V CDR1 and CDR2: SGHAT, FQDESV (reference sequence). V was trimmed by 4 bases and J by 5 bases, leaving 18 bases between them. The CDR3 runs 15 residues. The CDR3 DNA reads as TGTGCCAGCAGCTCCTTTCAGGCCCCCCCTCACGAGCAGTACTTC. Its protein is CASSSFQAPPHEQYF.

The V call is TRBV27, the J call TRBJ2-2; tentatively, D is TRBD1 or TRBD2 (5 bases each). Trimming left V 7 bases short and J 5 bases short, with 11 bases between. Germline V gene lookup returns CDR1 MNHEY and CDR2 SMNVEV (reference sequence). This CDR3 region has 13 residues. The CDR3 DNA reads TGTGCCAGCACCGAGTGGGGGACCGGGGAGCTGTTTTTT. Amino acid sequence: CASTEWGTGELFF.

The CDR3 DNA follows: TGTGCCACCAGCAGGGCACTAGTCGGATCTGGAAACACCATATATTTT. Its translation is CATSRALVGSGNTIYF. The chain links TRBV15 to TRBJ1-3; D is undetermined. Germline CDR1 reads LNHNV; CDR2 reads YYDKDF (reference sequence). The CDR3 totals 16 residues. Between the trimmed V and J ends, which lost 3 bases and 1 base, there was a span of 13 bases.

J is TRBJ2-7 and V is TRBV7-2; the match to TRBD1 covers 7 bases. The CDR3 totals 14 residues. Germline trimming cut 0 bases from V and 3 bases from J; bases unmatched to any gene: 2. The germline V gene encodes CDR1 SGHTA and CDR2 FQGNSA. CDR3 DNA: TGTGCCAGCAGCTTAGCACAGGGGCGCTACGAGCAGTACTTC. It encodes CASSLAQGRYEQYF.

The CDR3 region is CASSRDRGAGANVLTF. In DNA, the CDR3 is TGCGCCAGCAGCCGGGACAGGGGGGCTGGGGCCAACGTCCTGACTTTC. The gene calls are TRBV4-3 and TRBJ2-6, with 11 positions matching TRBD1. Unmatched junction bases numbered 1, after V lost 4 bases and J lost 2 bases. This CDR3 has 16 amino acids. Germline V CDR1 and CDR2: LGHNA, YSLEER.

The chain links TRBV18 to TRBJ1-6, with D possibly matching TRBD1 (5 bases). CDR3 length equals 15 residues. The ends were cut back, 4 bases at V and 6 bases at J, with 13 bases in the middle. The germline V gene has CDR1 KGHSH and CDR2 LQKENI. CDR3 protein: CASSLSTGPNSPLHF. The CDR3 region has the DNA TGTGCCAGCTCACTTAGTACAGGCCCTAATTCACCCCTCCACTTT.

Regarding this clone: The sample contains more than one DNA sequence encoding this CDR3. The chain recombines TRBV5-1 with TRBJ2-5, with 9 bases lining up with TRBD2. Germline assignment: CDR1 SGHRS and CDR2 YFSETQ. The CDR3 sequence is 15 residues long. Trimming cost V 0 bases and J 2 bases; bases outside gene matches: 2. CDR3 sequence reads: CASSLVLAGQETQYF. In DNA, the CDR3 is TGCGCCAGCAGCTTGGTTCTAGCGGGGCAAGAGACCCAGTACTTC.

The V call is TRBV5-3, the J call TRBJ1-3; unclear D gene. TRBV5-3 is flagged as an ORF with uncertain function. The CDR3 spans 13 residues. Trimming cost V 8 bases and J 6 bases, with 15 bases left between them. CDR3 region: CASSPLNTNTIYF. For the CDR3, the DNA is TGTGCCAGTTCCCCCCTAAACACAAACACCATATATTTT.

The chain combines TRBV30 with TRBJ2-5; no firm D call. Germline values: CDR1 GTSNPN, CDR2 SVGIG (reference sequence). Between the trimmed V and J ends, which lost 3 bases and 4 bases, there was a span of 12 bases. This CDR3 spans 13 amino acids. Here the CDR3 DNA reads TGTGCCTGGAGCCCTGGCTTTGGAGAGACCCAGTACTTC. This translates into CAWSPGFGETQYF.

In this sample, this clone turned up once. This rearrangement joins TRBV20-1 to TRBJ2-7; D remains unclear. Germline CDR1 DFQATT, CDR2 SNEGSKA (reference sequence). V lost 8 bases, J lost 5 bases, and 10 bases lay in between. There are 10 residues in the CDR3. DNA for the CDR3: TGCAGTCCCACAAGGGACGAGCAGTACTTC. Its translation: CSPTRDEQYF.

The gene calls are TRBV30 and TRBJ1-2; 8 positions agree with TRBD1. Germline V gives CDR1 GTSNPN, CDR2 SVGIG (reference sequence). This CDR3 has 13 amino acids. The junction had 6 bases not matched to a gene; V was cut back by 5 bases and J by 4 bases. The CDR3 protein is CAWGQGRAYGYTF. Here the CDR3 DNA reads TGTGCCTGGGGACAGGGACGTGCCTATGGCTACACCTTC.

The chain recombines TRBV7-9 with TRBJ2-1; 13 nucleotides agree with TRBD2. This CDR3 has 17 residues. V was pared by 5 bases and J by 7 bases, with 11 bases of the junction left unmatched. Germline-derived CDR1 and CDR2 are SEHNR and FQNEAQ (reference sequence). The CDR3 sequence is CASSPTSGRAYRNEQFF. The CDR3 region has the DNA TGTGCCAGCAGCCCAACTAGCGGGAGGGCCTATAGGAATGAGCAGTTCTTC.

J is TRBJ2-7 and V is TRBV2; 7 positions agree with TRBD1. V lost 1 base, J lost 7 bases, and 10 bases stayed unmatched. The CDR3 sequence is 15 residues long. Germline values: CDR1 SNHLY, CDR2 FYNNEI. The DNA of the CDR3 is TGTGCCAGCAGTGAAGAGTGGGACAGATTCTTGGAGCAGTACTTC. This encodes CASSEEWDRFLEQYF.

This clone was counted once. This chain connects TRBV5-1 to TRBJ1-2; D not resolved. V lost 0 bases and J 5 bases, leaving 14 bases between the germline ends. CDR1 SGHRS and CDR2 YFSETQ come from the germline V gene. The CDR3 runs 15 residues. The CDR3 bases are TGCGCCAGCAGCTTGGAATTCCGTCAGCCTTATGGCTACACCTTC. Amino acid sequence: CASSLEFRQPYGYTF.